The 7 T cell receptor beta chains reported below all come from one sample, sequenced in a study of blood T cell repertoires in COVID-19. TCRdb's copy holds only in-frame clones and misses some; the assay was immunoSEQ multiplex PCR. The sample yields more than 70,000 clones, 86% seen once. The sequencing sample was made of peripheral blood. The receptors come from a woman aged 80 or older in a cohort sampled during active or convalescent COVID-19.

This CDR3 is CASSATGAYEQYF. The DNA of the CDR3 is TGCGCCAGCAGCGCTACAGGGGCCTACGAGCAGTACTTC. This chain links TRBV5-1 with TRBJ2-7, with TRBD1 identical over 7 bases. Germline V lookup: CDR1 SGHRS, CDR2 YFSETQ. V lost 4 bases and J lost 2; bases outside the gene matches: 3. This CDR3 region has 13 residues.

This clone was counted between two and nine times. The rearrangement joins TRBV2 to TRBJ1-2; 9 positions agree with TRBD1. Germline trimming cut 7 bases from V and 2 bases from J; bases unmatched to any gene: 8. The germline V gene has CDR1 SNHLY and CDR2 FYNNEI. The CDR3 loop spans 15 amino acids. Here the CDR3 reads CASKPGQGPNYGYTF. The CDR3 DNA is TGTGCCAGCAAACCAGGACAGGGGCCGAACTATGGCTACACCTTC.

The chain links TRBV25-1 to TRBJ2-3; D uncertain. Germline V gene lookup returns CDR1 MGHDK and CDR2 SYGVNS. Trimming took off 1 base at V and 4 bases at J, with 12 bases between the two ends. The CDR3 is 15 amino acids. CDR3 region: CASSESPLSADTQYF. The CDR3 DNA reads TGTGCCAGCAGTGAATCTCCGCTAAGTGCAGATACGCAGTATTTT.

The CDR3 region is CASAEYSNQPQHF. The CDR3 DNA sequence: TGTGCCAGCGCCGAGTATAGCAATCAGCCCCAGCATTTT. V is TRBV18 and J is TRBJ1-5; D is undetermined. The V end was cut by 8 bases, the J end by 0 bases, with 8 bases between. CDR1 is KGHSH, CDR2 LQKENI, per germline. The CDR3 is 13 amino acids.

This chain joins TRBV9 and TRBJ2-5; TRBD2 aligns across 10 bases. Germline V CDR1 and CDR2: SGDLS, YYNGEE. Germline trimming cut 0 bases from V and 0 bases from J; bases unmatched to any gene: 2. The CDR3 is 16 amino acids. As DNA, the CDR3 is TGTGCCAGCAGCGTAGCAGCGGGAGGGGACCAAGAGACCCAGTACTTC. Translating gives CASSVAAGGDQETQYF.

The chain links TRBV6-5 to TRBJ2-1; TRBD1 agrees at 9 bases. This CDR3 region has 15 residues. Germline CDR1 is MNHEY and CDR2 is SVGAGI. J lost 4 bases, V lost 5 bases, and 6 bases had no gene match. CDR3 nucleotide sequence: TGTGCCAGCAGTCGGACAGGGGCGTCATACAATGAGCAGTTCTTC. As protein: CASSRTGASYNEQFF.

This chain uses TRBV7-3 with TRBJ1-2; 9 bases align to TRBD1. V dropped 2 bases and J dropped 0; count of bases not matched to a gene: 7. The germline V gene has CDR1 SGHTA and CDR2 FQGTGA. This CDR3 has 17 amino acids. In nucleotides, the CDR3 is TGTGCCAGCAGCTTACCGGGACAGGGCCTTACTAACTATGGCTACACCTTC. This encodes CASSLPGQGLTNYGYTF.